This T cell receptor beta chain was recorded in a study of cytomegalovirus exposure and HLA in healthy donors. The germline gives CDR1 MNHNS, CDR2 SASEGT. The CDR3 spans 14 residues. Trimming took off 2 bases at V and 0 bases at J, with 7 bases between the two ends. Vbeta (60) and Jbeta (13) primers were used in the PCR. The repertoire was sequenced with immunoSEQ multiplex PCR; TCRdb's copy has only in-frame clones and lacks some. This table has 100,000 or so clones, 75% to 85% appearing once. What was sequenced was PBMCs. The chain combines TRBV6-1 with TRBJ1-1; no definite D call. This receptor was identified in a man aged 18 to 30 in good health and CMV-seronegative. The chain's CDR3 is CASSEWQMNTEAFF. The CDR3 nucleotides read TGTGCCAGCAGTGAATGGCAGATGAACACTGAAGCTTTCTTT.